Listed below are T cell receptor beta chains from one sample, sequenced in a study of OX40 agonist ivuxolimab in advanced cancers. Sequencing used immunoSEQ multiplex PCR; TCRdb keeps in-frame clones, though not all of them. The repertoire has 55,000 to 70,000 clones, around 82% of them found once; the top ten carry roughly 1.9%. The sequencing here drew on CD4+ or CD8+ T cells sorted from blood, taken in a trial of the OX40 agonist ivuxolimab. The receptor source for this set is an adult with an advanced solid tumor such as melanoma, head and neck, liver or kidney cancer. Both conserved end residues are part of each CDR3. The D gene is left open where the match is weak. Rows may omit the clone size; those that give it use once, few, many or a size class.

>TRBV7-3|TRBD1|.|TRBJ1-1
TGTGCCAGCAGCTTGGGACAGTATACTGAAGCTTTCTTT
CASSLGQYTEAFF
>TRBV2|.|.|TRBJ2-3
TGTGCCAGCAGTGCCGCAGATACGCAGTATTTT
CASSAADTQYF
>TRBV2|.|.|TRBJ2-5
TGTGCCAGCAGTCTCACCAAGGTCGGAGAGACCCAGTACTTC
CASSLTKVGETQYF
>TRBV4-1|.|.|TRBJ1-4
TGCGCCAGCAGCCAAGAAGGGACTTCTAATGAAAAACTGTTTTTT
CASSQEGTSNEKLFF
>TRBV20-1|.|.|TRBJ1-2
TGCAGTTATACAGGGACCGAGGGCTACACCTTC
CSYTGTEGYTF
>TRBV4-3|.|.|TRBJ1-2
TGCGCCAGCAGCCAAGACAGGGCGTACTATGGCTACACCTTC
CASSQDRAYYGYTF
>TRBV9|.|.|TRBJ2-3
TGTGCCAGCAGCCCAGGGGAGACAGATACGCAGTATTTT
CASSPGETDTQYF
>TRBV6-5|.|.|TRBJ2-5
TGTGCCAGCAGTTTGGACATGGCAGAGACCCAGTACTTC
CASSLDMAETQYF
>TRBV2|.|once|TRBJ1-2
TGTGCCAGCAGTGAAGCTGGGGCTGGCTACACCTTC
CASSEAGAGYTF
>TRBV19|TRBD1|.|TRBJ1-1
TGTGCCAGTAGTACCGTCAGGGGGCGACCTAACACTGAAGCTTTCTTT
CASSTVRGRPNTEAFF